What follows are 2 T cell receptor beta chains derived from one specimen sequenced in a study of Graves' ophthalmopathy and Graves' hyperthyroidism. Beta-chain TCR CDR3 regions were amplified from RNA transcripts. After a first-round RT-PCR with HTBI primers, a second-round multiplex PCR was run. TCRdb independently ran MiXCR on the multiplex PCR reads; one entry per CDR3 protein. The table shows 1 million to 1.3 million distinct CDR3 sequences, with less than 45% occurring only once. The sequenced sample consisted of peripheral blood or thyroid tissue (not recorded which). Every receptor here comes from an adult man with Graves' hyperthyroidism.

This clonotype was counted at least ten times. The chain has TRBV2 and TRBJ1-6; 7 bases are a match to TRBD1. CDR1 is SNHLY and CDR2 is FYNNEI in the germline V gene. The CDR3 runs 16 residues. J was trimmed by 0 bases and V by 6 bases; bases with no gene match: 5. The CDR3 reads CASSNRQGSYNSPLHF. CDR3 nucleotide sequence: TGTGCCAGCAGCAACAGACAGGGCTCCTATAATTCACCCCTCCACTTT.

This clonotype was recorded at least ten times. It is likely a read error, because the conserved phenylalanine at the end of the CDR3 is missing. It is unclear where the CDR3 begins or ends on the DNA, so no DNA is shown, and the CDR3 is as TCRdb lists it. This chain joins TRBV9 and TRBJ2-7; the table's D call, TRBD1, was not checked against the DNA. Germline V lookup: CDR1 SGDLS, CDR2 YYNGEE. The CDR3 totals 13 residues, both ends included. The CDR3 is CASSVETGGGRDY.